One TCR beta chain is described in this entry. No antigen is known for it. The treatment denotes: approximately 18 received Ad26.COV2.S at low or high dose, single or two shots; about 5 received placebo; per-sample allocation not given. The investigators took samples on day 63 after the first vaccine or placebo injection. The data derive from a study of Ad26.COV2.S vaccination and SARS-CoV-2 variants. Study information: The study gave Ad26.COV2.S intramuscularly, once or twice 56 days apart. Study-wide points: Breadth, reportedly substantial, characterized the spike-specific CD8+ and CD4+ T cell responses after vaccination.

Produced via immunoSEQ multiplex PCR; TCRdb's table is partial and in-frame only. The table lists some 640,000 clones, around 90% of them singletons. The CDR3 has 14 amino acids. The V gene's germline CDR1 is KGHSH and CDR2 LQKENI. Trimming took 5 bases from V and 0 from J, leaving 10 bases between them. V and J are TRBV18 and TRBJ1-1, with D perhaps matching TRBD1 (5 bases). This clonotype was obtained from a person between 18 and 65 years old who received the Ad26.COV2.S COVID-19 vaccine or a placebo. The sample was peripheral blood, taken in a trial of Ad26.COV2.S vaccine versus placebo. This CDR3 reads CASSLQVMNTEAFF. Here the CDR3 DNA reads TGTGCCAGCTCATTACAGGTGATGAACACTGAAGCTTTCTTT.